The 25 T cell receptor beta chains presented below share a single source sample, sequenced in a study of blood T cell repertoires in COVID-19. Produced via immunoSEQ multiplex PCR; TCRdb's table is partial and in-frame only. This table holds hundreds of thousands of clones, around 87% found once. Sequenced: PBMCs or T cells enriched from blood (not recorded which). All receptors derive from a woman in her fifties or sixties who had recovered from COVID-19.

The chain joins TRBV30 to TRBJ2-7; 11 bases align to TRBD2. CDR1 and CDR2 (germline): GTSNPN, SVGIG (reference sequence). This CDR3 is built from 15 residues. J gave up 2 bases and V 5 bases, and 8 bases lay outside the gene matches. In nucleotides, the CDR3 is TGTGCCTGGGAGGGACAACTAGCGGGGGCCTACGAGCAGTACTTC. Its protein product is CAWEGQLAGAYEQYF.

Here the CDR3 reads CASSLVPGTYEQYF. CDR3 nucleotide sequence: TGCGCCAGCAGCCTAGTCCCAGGAACCTACGAGCAGTACTTC. The chain recombines TRBV4-1 with TRBJ2-7; D gene uncertain. Trimming left V 4 bases short and J 2 bases short, with 12 bases between. CDR1 and CDR2 from the germline V gene are MGHRA and YSYEKL. CDR3 length equals 14 residues.

V and J are TRBV5-8 and TRBJ1-1; TRBD1 agrees at 7 bases. In germline, CDR1 is SGHTS, CDR2 YDEGEE. Unmatched junction bases numbered 4, after V lost 4 bases and J lost 1 base. The CDR3 loop spans 14 amino acids. Here the CDR3 reads CASSLDRPNTEAFF. CDR3 nucleotide sequence: TGTGCCAGCAGCCTGGACAGGCCGAACACTGAAGCTTTCTTT.

The chain has TRBV9 and TRBJ1-1, with 8 bases matching TRBD1. V dropped 4 bases and J dropped 3; count of bases not matched to a gene: 5. Per the germline V gene, CDR1 is SGDLS and CDR2 is YYNGEE. The CDR3 consists of 14 residues. CDR3 nucleotides: TGTGCCAGCAGCACAGGGGGAAGGGACACTGAAGCTTTCTTT. As protein: CASSTGGRDTEAFF. Looking up the rest from reference TRBV9 and TRBJ1-1 gives the full variable domain: DSGVTQTPKHLITATGQRVTLRCSPRSGDLSVYWYQQSLDQGLQFLIQYYNGEERAKGNILERFSAQQFPDLHSELNLSSLELGDSALYFCASSTGGRDTEAFFGQGTRLTVV.

The chain employs TRBV27 and TRBJ2-1; possibly TRBD2 for D (6 bases). The CDR3 length is 15 residues. Germline V gene lookup returns CDR1 MNHEY and CDR2 SMNVEV (reference sequence). V was clipped by 6 bases and J by 0 bases, with 12 bases between them. CDR3 nucleotides: TGTGCCAGCAGCTTTAGCGGAGGCTCCTACAATGAGCAGTTCTTC. It yields the protein CASSFSGGSYNEQFF.

This clone occurred once. V and J are TRBV7-2 and TRBJ2-1; no clear D gene. V lost 1 base, J lost 5 bases, and 6 bases lay in between. Germline CDR1 and CDR2: SGHTA and FQGNSA. The CDR3 length is 13 residues. The CDR3: CASSLDRHNEQFF. CDR3 coding DNA: TGTGCCAGCAGCTTAGACAGACACAATGAGCAGTTCTTC.

J is TRBJ2-5 and V is TRBV15; D gene ambiguous. The CDR3 length is 16 residues. Germline V gene data show CDR1 as LNHNV and CDR2 as YYDKDF (reference sequence). The V end lost 0 bases, the J end lost 3 bases, and 14 bases lay between the germline ends. CDR3 region: CATSRDLVAAKETQYF. DNA for the CDR3: TGTGCCACCAGCAGAGATTTGGTAGCAGCGAAAGAGACCCAGTACTTC.

This sequence joins TRBV12-3 or TRBV12-4 and TRBJ1-2; D unresolved. The CDR3 length is 13 residues. The V gene lost 4 bases and the J gene lost 5 bases, with 11 bases spanning the gap. In DNA, the CDR3 is TGTGCCAGCAGTTCAGCAGAGGAATATGGCTACACCTTC. Translated, it gives CASSSAEEYGYTF.

Regarding this clone: This sample also contains other DNA sequences that code for the same CDR3. The chain joins TRBV5-1 to TRBJ2-5, with D unresolved. V lost 0 bases, J lost 2 bases, and 11 bases lay in between. This CDR3 has 15 amino acids. Germline V gene data show CDR1 as SGHRS and CDR2 as YFSETQ. Written as DNA, the CDR3 is TGCGCCAGCAGCTTGGGAGGAGACGGGCAAGAGACCCAGTACTTC. It specifies CASSLGGDGQETQYF.

The table lists this clone with a count of one. The V and J genes are TRBV28 and TRBJ1-6; a weak D match, TRBD1 (6 bases). V was shortened by 2 bases and J by 5 bases, with 10 bases between the two germline ends. Germline CDR1 is MDHEN and CDR2 is SYDVKM. This CDR3 contains 15 residues. The CDR3 region is CASSLPRTDNSPLHF. For the CDR3, the DNA is TGTGCCAGCAGTTTACCTCGGACAGATAATTCACCCCTCCACTTT. The variable domain in full, completed from reference TRBV28 and TRBJ1-6, reads DVKVTQSSRYLVKRTGEKVFLECVQDMDHENMFWYRQDPGLGLRLIYFSYDVKMKEKGDIPEGYSVSREKKERFSLILESASTNQTSMYLCASSLPRTDNSPLHFGNGTRLTVT.

This clone has just one count. The chain couples TRBV5-1 to TRBJ2-7; 7 nucleotides line up with TRBD1. The V segment lost 5 bases and the J segment 5 bases; nucleotides outside the gene matches: 1. Germline CDR1 is SGHRS and CDR2 is YFSETQ. This CDR3 region has 11 residues. CDR3 region: CASRTGNEQYF. CDR3 sequence (DNA): TGCGCCAGCAGGACAGGGAACGAGCAGTACTTC.

The chain joins TRBV27 to TRBJ2-7, with 11 nucleotides matching TRBD2. V was pared by 5 bases and J by 6 bases, with 6 bases of the junction left unmatched. Per the germline V gene, CDR1 is MNHEY and CDR2 is SMNVEV (reference sequence). CDR3 length: 14 amino acids. The CDR3 loop is CASSTLAGAGEQYF. The CDR3 region has the DNA TGTGCCAGCAGTACACTAGCGGGAGCGGGCGAGCAGTACTTC.

The V call is TRBV9, the J call TRBJ2-5; 13 positions match TRBD2. The J segment lost 3 bases and the V segment lost 4 bases, leaving 9 bases of the junction unmatched. This CDR3 is 17 amino acids long. Germline CDR1 SGDLS, CDR2 YYNGEE. The CDR3 sequence is CASSPRTSGRAEETQYF. CDR3 DNA sequence: TGTGCCAGCAGCCCCCGGACTAGCGGGAGAGCGGAAGAGACCCAGTACTTC.

This chain links TRBV5-8 with TRBJ1-1; a weak D match, TRBD1 (6 bases). V was pared by 3 bases and J by 0 bases, with 9 bases between. Germline V gene lookup returns CDR1 SGHTS and CDR2 YDEGEE. The CDR3 contains 14 residues. As DNA, the CDR3 is TGTGCCAGCAGCTGGACAGCCCTGAACACTGAAGCTTTCTTT. Its translation: CASSWTALNTEAFF. The variable domain in full, with the rest retrieved from reference TRBV5-8 and TRBJ1-1, is EAGVTQSPTHLIKTRGQQATLRCSPISGHTSVYWYQQALGLGLQFLLWYDEGEERNRGNFPPRFSGRQFPNYSSELNVNALELEDSALYLCASSWTALNTEAFFGQGTRLTVV.

The chain carries TRBV5-4 and TRBJ2-1, with a tentative D call TRBD2 (5 bases). The germline V gene has CDR1 SGHNT and CDR2 YYREEE (reference sequence). Between the trimmed V and J ends, which lost 4 bases and 7 bases, there was a span of 12 bases. The CDR3 loop spans 13 amino acids. This chain's CDR3 is CASSLGRTNEQFF. The DNA for the CDR3 is TGTGCCAGCAGCCTCGGACGGACTAATGAGCAGTTCTTC.

This chain uses TRBV27 with TRBJ2-3; the D gene is possibly TRBD2 (5 bases). The length of the CDR3 is 14 residues. The V gene's germline CDR1 is MNHEY and CDR2 SMNVEV (reference sequence). Trimming took 5 bases from V and 5 from J, leaving 14 bases between them. CDR3 sequence: CASSPAADGDTQYF. The CDR3 DNA follows: TGTGCCAGCAGTCCAGCGGCCGATGGAGATACGCAGTATTTT.

V usage is TRBV6-4 and J usage is TRBJ2-3, with 9 positions matching TRBD2. Germline loops: CDR1 MRHNA, CDR2 SNTAGT. CDR3 size: 17 residues. With V trimmed by 0 bases and J by 6 bases, 10 bases remained unmatched. The CDR3 reads CASSDSETSGGMDTQYF. The CDR3 DNA reads as TGTGCCAGCAGTGACTCAGAGACTAGCGGCGGGATGGATACGCAGTATTTT.

This chain connects TRBV28 to TRBJ1-5; D remains unclear. The CDR3 is 16 residues long. Germline V gene data show CDR1 as MDHEN and CDR2 as SYDVKM. V gave up 5 bases and J gave up 1 base, with 15 bases separating them. CDR3 amino acids: CASSPPRGGSNQPQHF. The CDR3 DNA sequence: TGTGCCAGCAGTCCCCCCCGCGGCGGGAGCAATCAGCCCCAGCATTTT.

The chain uses TRBV18 and TRBJ2-7, with 11 nucleotides matching TRBD2. Germline values: CDR1 KGHSH, CDR2 LQKENI. V gave up 2 bases and J gave up 7 bases; unmatched junction bases: 7. The CDR3 runs 15 residues. The CDR3 bases are TGTGCCAGCTCACCAGGGACTAGCGGCACTAGGGAGCAGTACTTC. Translating gives CASSPGTSGTREQYF.

V gene TRBV7-8 combines with J gene TRBJ2-1; D gene unclear. CDR1 and CDR2 (germline): SGHVS, FQNEAQ. The germline V and J ends were trimmed by 3 bases and 7 bases, with 13 bases remaining between them. This CDR3 contains 14 residues. CDR3: CASSFDPRVNEQFF. In nucleotides, the CDR3 is TGTGCCAGCAGCTTTGATCCTCGGGTTAATGAGCAGTTCTTC.

This clone was counted between two and nine times. V usage is TRBV6-5 and J usage is TRBJ1-4, with D tentatively TRBD1 (5 bases). This CDR3 has 15 residues. Trimming removed 6 bases at V and 0 bases at J, with 11 bases between. In germline, CDR1 is MNHEY, CDR2 SVGAGI. DNA for the CDR3: TGTGCCAGCAGGGCTGACAGAGCAACTAATGAAAAACTGTTTTTT. Encoded protein: CASRADRATNEKLFF.

This clone came up a few times. This chain uses TRBV2 with TRBJ1-2; the match to TRBD1 covers 8 bases. The germline V gene encodes CDR1 SNHLY and CDR2 FYNNEI. This CDR3 is 17 amino acids long. The V segment lost 6 bases and the J segment 8 bases; nucleotides outside the gene matches: 20. CDR3 DNA: TGTGCCAGCAGGGACGAAACTGCCCAGGGGGCGATTAAAGGCTACACCTTC. This codes for CASRDETAQGAIKGYTF.

This clone was seen only a few times. J is TRBJ1-5 and V is TRBV5-8; 9 bases are a match to TRBD1. Germline loops: CDR1 SGHTS, CDR2 YDEGEE. The CDR3 length is 15 residues. J lost 1 base, V lost 5 bases, and 4 bases had no gene match. CDR3 sequence (DNA): TGTGCCAGCAGGACAGGGGGGAAAAGCAATCAGCCCCAGCATTTT. This translates into CASRTGGKSNQPQHF.

The rearrangement uses TRBV28 and TRBJ2-7; D might be TRBD2 (5 bases). CDR1 is MDHEN and CDR2 is SYDVKM in the germline V gene. There are 12 residues in the CDR3. Trimming left V 10 bases short and J 6 bases short, with 16 bases between. CDR3 sequence reads: CATGGRLFEQYF. Written as DNA, the CDR3 is TGTGCCACCGGAGGACGGCTATTCGAGCAGTACTTC.

This chain links TRBV12-5 with TRBJ1-1; no firm D call. Trimming took 1 base from V and 3 from J, leaving 21 bases between them. This CDR3 has 18 residues. Germline V lookup: CDR1 LGHNT, CDR2 FRNRAP. The CDR3 is CASGLGQTGFEADTEAFF. The CDR3 nucleotides read TGTGCTAGTGGTTTGGGACAAACCGGGTTCGAAGCGGACACTGAAGCTTTCTTT.